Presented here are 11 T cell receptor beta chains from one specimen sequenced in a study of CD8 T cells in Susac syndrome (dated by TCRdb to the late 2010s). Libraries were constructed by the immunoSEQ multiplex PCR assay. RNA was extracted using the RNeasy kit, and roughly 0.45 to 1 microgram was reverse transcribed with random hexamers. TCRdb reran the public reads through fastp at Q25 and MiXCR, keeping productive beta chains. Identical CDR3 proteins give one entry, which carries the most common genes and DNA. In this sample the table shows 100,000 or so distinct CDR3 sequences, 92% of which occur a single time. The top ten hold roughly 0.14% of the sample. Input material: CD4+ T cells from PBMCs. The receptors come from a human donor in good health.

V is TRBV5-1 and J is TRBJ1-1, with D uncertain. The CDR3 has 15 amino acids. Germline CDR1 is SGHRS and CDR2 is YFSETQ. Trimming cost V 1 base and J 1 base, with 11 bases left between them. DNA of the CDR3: TGCGCCAGCAGCTTGACCGGACGGGGGAACACTGAAGCTTTCTTT. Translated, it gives CASSLTGRGNTEAFF.

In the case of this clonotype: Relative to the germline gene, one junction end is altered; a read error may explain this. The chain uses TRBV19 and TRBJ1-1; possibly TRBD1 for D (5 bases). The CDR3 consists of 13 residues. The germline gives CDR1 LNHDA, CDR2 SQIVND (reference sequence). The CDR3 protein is CASSVDSNTEAFF. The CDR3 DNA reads TGTGCCAGTAGTGTAGACAGCAACACTGAAGCTTTCTTT. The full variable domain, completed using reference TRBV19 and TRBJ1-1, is DGGITQSPKYLFRKEGQNVTLSCEQNLNHDAMYWYRQDPGQGLRLIYYSQIVNDFQKGDIAEGYSVSREKKESFPLTVTSAQKNPTAFYLCASSVDSNTEAFFGQGTRLTVV.

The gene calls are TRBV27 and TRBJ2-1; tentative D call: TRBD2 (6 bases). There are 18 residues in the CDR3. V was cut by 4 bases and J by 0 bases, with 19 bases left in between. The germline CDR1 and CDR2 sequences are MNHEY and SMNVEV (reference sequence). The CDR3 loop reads CASSWGLDRSSSYNEQFF. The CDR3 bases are TGTGCCAGCAGTTGGGGACTGGATCGAAGTAGCTCCTACAATGAGCAGTTCTTC.

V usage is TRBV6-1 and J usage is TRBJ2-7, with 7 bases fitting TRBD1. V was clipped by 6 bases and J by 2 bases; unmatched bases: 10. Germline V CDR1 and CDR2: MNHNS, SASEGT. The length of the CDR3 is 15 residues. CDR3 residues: CASRNTRDSPYEQYF. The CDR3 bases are TGTGCCAGCAGAAATACCCGGGACAGCCCCTACGAGCAGTACTTC.

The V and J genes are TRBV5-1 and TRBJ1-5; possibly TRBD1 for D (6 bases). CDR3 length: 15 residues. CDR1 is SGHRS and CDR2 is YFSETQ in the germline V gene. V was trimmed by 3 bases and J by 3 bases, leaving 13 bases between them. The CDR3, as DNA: TGCGCCAGCAGCTGGGGCGGGGACAACAATCAGCCCCAGCATTTT. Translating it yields CASSWGGDNNQPQHF.

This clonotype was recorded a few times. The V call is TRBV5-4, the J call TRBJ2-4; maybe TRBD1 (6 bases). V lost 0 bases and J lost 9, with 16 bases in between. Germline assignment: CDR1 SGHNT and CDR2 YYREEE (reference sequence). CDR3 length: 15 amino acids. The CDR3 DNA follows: TGTGCCAGCAGCTTGGCCGGCCTGGGGGCAGGCATTCAGTACTTC. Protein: CASSLAGLGAGIQYF.

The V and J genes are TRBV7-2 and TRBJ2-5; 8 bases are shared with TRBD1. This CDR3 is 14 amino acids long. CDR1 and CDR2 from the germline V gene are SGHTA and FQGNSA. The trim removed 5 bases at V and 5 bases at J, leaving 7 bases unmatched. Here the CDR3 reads CASSPGQGFETQYF. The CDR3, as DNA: TGTGCCAGCAGCCCCGGACAGGGTTTCGAGACCCAGTACTTC.

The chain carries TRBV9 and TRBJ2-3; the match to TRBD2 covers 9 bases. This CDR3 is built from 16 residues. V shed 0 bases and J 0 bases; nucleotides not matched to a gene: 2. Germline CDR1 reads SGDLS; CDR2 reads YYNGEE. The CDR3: CASSVETSGSTDTQYF. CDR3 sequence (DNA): TGTGCCAGCAGCGTAGAGACTAGCGGTAGCACAGATACGCAGTATTTT.

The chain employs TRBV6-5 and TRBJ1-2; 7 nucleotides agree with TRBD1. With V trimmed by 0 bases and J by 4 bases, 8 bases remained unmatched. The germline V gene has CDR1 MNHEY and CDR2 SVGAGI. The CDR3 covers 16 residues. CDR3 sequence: CASSYSRQGASYGYTF. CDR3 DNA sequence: TGTGCCAGCAGTTACTCGAGACAGGGAGCTAGCTATGGCTACACCTTC.

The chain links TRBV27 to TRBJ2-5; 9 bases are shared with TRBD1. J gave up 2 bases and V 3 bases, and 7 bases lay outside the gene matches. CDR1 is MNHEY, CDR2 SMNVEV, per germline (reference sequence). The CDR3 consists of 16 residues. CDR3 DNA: TGTGCCAGCAGTTTGGGACTCGGACAGGGGCAAGAGACCCAGTACTTC. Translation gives CASSLGLGQGQETQYF.

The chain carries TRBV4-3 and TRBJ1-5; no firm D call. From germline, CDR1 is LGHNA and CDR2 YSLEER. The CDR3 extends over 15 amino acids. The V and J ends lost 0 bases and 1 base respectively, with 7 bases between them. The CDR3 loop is CASSQELGSNQPQHF. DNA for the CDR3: TGCGCCAGCAGCCAAGAGTTGGGAAGCAATCAGCCCCAGCATTTT.